The 18 T cell receptor beta chains reported below all come from one sample, sequenced in a study of tumor-infiltrating lymphocytes in localized non-small cell lung cancer. Method: immunoSEQ multiplex PCR; TCRdb's copy keeps in-frame clones and lacks some. The table records 10,000 to 15,000 clones, roughly 76% of them present only once. Sample: uninvolved lung tissue not adjacent to the tumor. The source of these receptors is a human donor with non-small cell lung cancer.

The chain combines TRBV29-1 with TRBJ2-3; 7 nucleotides match TRBD1. Germline V gene sequence: CDR1 SQVTM, CDR2 ANQGSEA. The CDR3 contains 12 residues. The ends lost 7 bases at V and 6 bases at J; junction bases unmatched: 7. CDR3 in DNA: TGCAGCGGATCAGGGGGTGACGATACGCAGTATTTT. It specifies CSGSGGDDTQYF.

V gene TRBV6-1 combines with J gene TRBJ2-7, with 12 bases aligning to TRBD2. The CDR3 runs to 15 residues. J lost 2 bases, V lost 6 bases, and 5 bases had no gene match. CDR1 is MNHNS, CDR2 SASEGT, per germline. DNA of the CDR3: TGTGCCAGCAGCCGACTAGCGGGAGAGGCCTACGAGCAGTACTTC. Its protein is CASSRLAGEAYEQYF.

V usage is TRBV5-1 and J usage is TRBJ1-1; D is unclear. The CDR3 has 16 amino acids. Germline V gene data show CDR1 as SGHRS and CDR2 as YFSETQ. V was pared by 0 bases and J by 0 bases, with 12 bases between. The CDR3 nucleotides read TGCGCCAGCAGCTTGGGTCCGATTATCATGAACACTGAAGCTTTCTTT. Its translation is CASSLGPIIMNTEAFF.

On this clone itself: Other DNA sequences of this sample code for an identical CDR3. The chain recombines TRBV6-5 with TRBJ1-5, with TRBD1 identical over 8 bases. Per the germline V gene, CDR1 is MNHEY and CDR2 is SVGAGI. CDR3 length: 14 amino acids. The trim removed 6 bases at V and 2 bases at J, leaving 3 bases unmatched. The CDR3 spells CASRRTGRNQPQHF. The DNA for the CDR3 is TGTGCCAGCAGGCGGACAGGGCGCAATCAGCCCCAGCATTTT.

The V call is TRBV7-9, the J call TRBJ1-1; D is unclear. Germline lookup yields CDR1 SEHNR and CDR2 FQNEAQ (reference sequence). The CDR3 covers 12 residues. The ends were cut back, 4 bases at V and 2 bases at J, with 5 bases in the middle. CDR3 DNA: TGTGCCAGCAGCTATGCCAACACTGAAGCTTTCTTT. Its protein product is CASSYANTEAFF.

The CDR3 here is CASSVSSGNYEQYF. CDR3 DNA sequence: TGTGCCAGCAGCGTATCTAGCGGGAACTACGAGCAGTACTTC. The rearrangement links TRBV7-3 to TRBJ2-7, with TRBD2 matching over 9 bases. Unmatched junction bases numbered 5, after V lost 5 bases and J lost 3 bases. The CDR3 totals 14 residues. In germline, CDR1 is SGHTA, CDR2 FQGTGA.

This clone was observed a single time. This sequence joins TRBV7-8 and TRBJ2-3; D not certain. Deletions cut 2 bases from V and 1 base from J, with 7 bases between. The germline gives CDR1 SGHVS, CDR2 FQNEAQ. There are 14 residues in the CDR3. CDR3 region: CASSLRMRTDTQYF. The CDR3 coding sequence is TGTGCCAGCAGCTTAAGGATGCGCACAGATACGCAGTATTTT.

This chain links TRBV30 with TRBJ1-1; TRBD1 matches at 7 bases. The CDR3 has 11 amino acids. Germline CDR1 is GTSNPN and CDR2 is SVGIG (reference sequence). J was trimmed by 11 bases and V by 5 bases; bases with no gene match: 8. CDR3 sequence (DNA): TGTGCCTGGGGGACAGCGTTTGGGGCTTTCTTT. This encodes CAWGTAFGAFF.

CDR3 residues: CASSGGQGQGLDYGYTF. CDR3 DNA sequence: TGCGCCAGCAGCGGGGGACAGGGACAGGGACTGGACTATGGCTACACCTTC. The genes are TRBV5-1 and TRBJ1-2; TRBD1 aligns across 9 bases. The CDR3 covers 17 residues. V was pared by 4 bases and J by 3 bases, with 13 bases of the junction left unmatched. The germline gives CDR1 SGHRS, CDR2 YFSETQ.

The chain uses TRBV6-1 and TRBJ1-5; a weak D match, TRBD1 (5 bases). The V gene's germline CDR1 is MNHNS and CDR2 SASEGT. CDR3 length: 13 amino acids. Trimming removed 9 bases at V and 6 bases at J, with 15 bases between. Here the CDR3 reads CASSWQGGQPQHF. Written as DNA, the CDR3 is TGTGCCAGTTCCTGGCAGGGCGGTCAGCCCCAGCATTTT.

This sequence joins TRBV29-1 and TRBJ2-3, with no clear D. Per the germline V gene, CDR1 is SQVTM and CDR2 is ANQGSEA. Trimming removed 3 bases at V and 0 bases at J, with 1 base between. The CDR3 is 11 amino acids. CDR3 region: CSVDSTDTQYF. The CDR3 nucleotides read TGCAGCGTTGACAGCACAGATACGCAGTATTTT.

The rearrangement joins TRBV27 to TRBJ1-1, with a possible D match to TRBD1 (6 bases). The germline V gene has CDR1 MNHEY and CDR2 SMNVEV (reference sequence). Between the trimmed V and J ends, which lost 6 bases and 0 bases, there was a span of 11 bases. The CDR3 is 14 residues long. The CDR3 sequence: CASSYDRLNTEAFF. The CDR3 DNA sequence: TGTGCCAGCAGCTACGACAGGCTGAACACTGAAGCTTTCTTT.

The rearrangement uses TRBV10-3 and TRBJ2-5; possibly TRBD2 for D (6 bases). The CDR3 is 15 residues long. Trimming took 5 bases from V and 5 from J, leaving 18 bases between them. The V gene's germline CDR1 is ENHRY and CDR2 SYGVKD. The CDR3 nucleotides are TGTGCCATCAGTTCCGGGACTCACCTCGGGGAGACCCAGTACTTC. Protein product: CAISSGTHLGETQYF.

The chain carries TRBV28 and TRBJ2-7; the match to TRBD1 covers 8 bases. Germline loops: CDR1 MDHEN, CDR2 SYDVKM. CDR3 length equals 14 residues. After removal of 10 bases from V and 0 bases from J, the junction contained 8 bases not matched to a gene. CDR3 DNA sequence: TGTGCCACCCTCGACAGGGGAAGCTCCTACGAGCAGTACTTC. This translates into CATLDRGSSYEQYF.

The chain combines TRBV29-1 with TRBJ1-4; the match to TRBD1 covers 9 bases. V lost 7 bases, J lost 8 bases, and 8 bases stayed unmatched. Germline assignment: CDR1 SQVTM and CDR2 ANQGSEA. The CDR3 covers 13 residues. The CDR3 DNA follows: TGCAGCGCCTCCGGGACAGGGTACGAAAAACTGTTTTTT. Protein sequence: CSASGTGYEKLFF.

The chain is built from TRBV19 and TRBJ1-2, with a possible D match to TRBD1 (5 bases). The CDR3 has 15 amino acids. Trimming cost V 7 bases and J 0 bases, with 15 bases left between them. Germline V gene lookup returns CDR1 LNHDA and CDR2 SQIVND (reference sequence). The CDR3 here is CASTTKSTANYGYTF. The CDR3 region has the DNA TGTGCCAGTACCACAAAATCGACAGCTAACTATGGCTACACCTTC.

The CDR3 region has the DNA TGTGCCAGCAGCAAGGACAGTGCTAATGAAAAACTGTTTTTT. It encodes CASSKDSANEKLFF. V and J are TRBV7-2 and TRBJ1-4; a possible D gene is TRBD1 (6 bases). This CDR3 spans 14 amino acids. With 5 bases removed from V and 3 bases from J, the gap between germline ends came to 10 bases. The germline V gene has CDR1 SGHTA and CDR2 FQGNSA.

DNA of the CDR3: TGCGCCAGCAGCTTGACCCCCTCTAGCGGGAACTTCTACGAGCAGTACTTC. Its protein is CASSLTPSSGNFYEQYF. The V call is TRBV5-1, the J call TRBJ2-7, with 9 bases identical to TRBD2. The germline CDR1 and CDR2 sequences are SGHRS and YFSETQ. V shed 1 base and J 3 bases; nucleotides not matched to a gene: 11. The CDR3 has 17 residues. Full variable domain (missing parts from reference TRBV5-1 and TRBJ2-7): KAGVTQTPRYLIKTRGQQVTLSCSPISGHRSVSWYQQTPGQGLQFLFEYFSETQRNKGNFPGRFSGRQFSNSRSEMNVSTLELGDSALYLCASSLTPSSGNFYEQYFGPGTRLTVT.